Only a few counts were recorded for the clone carrying this T cell receptor (beta chain). Its antigen is as yet unknown. V lost 7 bases and J lost 0, with 17 bases in between. CDR1 DFQATT and CDR2 SNEGSKA come from the germline V gene (reference sequence). The CDR3 has 15 amino acids. RNA transcripts served as the template for amplifying TCR beta CDR3 regions. Researchers ran a first-round RT-PCR on the TCR CDR3 using the HTBI primer set. Each CDR3 protein gets one entry after TCRdb re-called the multiplex PCR reads with MiXCR. The table has some 200,000 distinct CDR3 sequences, about a sixth seen once. The entry originates in a study of T cells in Graves' hyperthyroidism and ophthalmopathy. Study observations and caveats: Within blood appeared most thyroid clonotypes that had expanded above 0.001.

Uncontrolled infections, other autoimmune diseases, pregnancy or lactation led to exclusion of patients. The authors took PBMCs from roughly 9.5 ml fresh peripheral blood. The V call is TRBV20-1, the J call TRBJ2-3; D is unclear. This clonotype originated in a woman between 45 and 65 years old with Graves' hyperthyroidism. Sequencing was performed on blood. CDR3 amino acids: CSGLGPATSTDTQYF. The CDR3 coding sequence is TGCAGTGGTTTAGGGCCGGCGACTAGCACAGATACGCAGTATTTT.